This T cell receptor (beta chain) was sequenced for a study of blood T cell repertoires in COVID-19. Overall study context: The United States, Italy and Spain were the sources of the acute and convalescent COVID-19 samples. Sources were T cells, B-cell-depleted T cells, or PBMCs; the material itself was cDNA or gDNA.

Authors' analysis steps: Reference gene primer amplification in the assay estimated nucleated cell counts. The data were produced by immunoSEQ multiplex PCR, yet TCRdb's version contains in-frame clones alone and is incomplete. V, J and clone size are taken as reported in that table, and D and trimming were inferred from the DNA itself. The repertoire has around 150,000 clones, 75% to 80% of them found once; the top ten carry about 14%. V gave up 5 bases and J gave up 3 bases; unmatched junction bases: 15. There are 19 residues in the CDR3. Germline-derived CDR1 and CDR2 are SEHNR and FQNEAQ (reference sequence).

The sequenced sample consisted of peripheral blood. The receptor was isolated from an elderly woman with acute or convalescent COVID-19. The chain carries TRBV7-9 and TRBJ2-1; 11 bases match TRBD2. CDR3 in DNA: TGTGCCAGCAGCCCGACGGTCAAGGCTAGCGGGAGGATCTACAATGAGCAGTTCTTC. This translates into CASSPTVKASGRIYNEQFF. The full variable domain, with the rest looked up from reference TRBV7-9 and TRBJ2-1, is DTGVSQNPRHKITKRGQNVTFRCDPISEHNRLYWYRQTLGQGPEFLTYFQNEAQLEKSRLLSDRFSAERPKGSFSTLEIQRTEQGDSAMYLCASSPTVKASGRIYNEQFFGPGTRLTVL.